This T cell receptor beta chain was captured by sequencing in a study of T cells in Graves' hyperthyroidism and ophthalmopathy. Findings and caveats of the study: Model-based prediction identified ophthalmopathy a median roughly 6.1 months prior to its onset.

Researchers defined stable Graves' hyperthyroidism as no ophthalmopathy progression within 18 months. Diagnosing involved the use of clinical symptoms, serum thyroxine and TRAb, thyroid ultrasound and orbital computed tomography. This clonotype showed up just once. Antigen: not known. Germline-derived CDR1 and CDR2 are SNHLY and FYNNEI. V shed 4 bases and J shed 4 bases, with 16 bases lying between them. This CDR3 is built from 15 residues. The TCR beta CDR3 regions underwent amplification using RNA transcripts as the source. HTBI primers were used for first-round RT-PCR of the TCR CDR3. TCRdb re-called the multiplex PCR reads with MiXCR, one entry per CDR3 protein. The sample includes more than 500,000 distinct CDR3 sequences, 13% to 15% of them seen just once.

The chain links TRBV2 to TRBJ1-2; D is perhaps TRBD1 (5 bases). The sequencing input was blood. This TCR derives from a woman between 40 and 55 years old with Graves' hyperthyroidism. CDR3 sequence: CASSVGGSTGYGYTF. The CDR3 bases are TGTGCCAGCAGTGTGGGGGGGTCTACAGGCTATGGCTACACCTTC.